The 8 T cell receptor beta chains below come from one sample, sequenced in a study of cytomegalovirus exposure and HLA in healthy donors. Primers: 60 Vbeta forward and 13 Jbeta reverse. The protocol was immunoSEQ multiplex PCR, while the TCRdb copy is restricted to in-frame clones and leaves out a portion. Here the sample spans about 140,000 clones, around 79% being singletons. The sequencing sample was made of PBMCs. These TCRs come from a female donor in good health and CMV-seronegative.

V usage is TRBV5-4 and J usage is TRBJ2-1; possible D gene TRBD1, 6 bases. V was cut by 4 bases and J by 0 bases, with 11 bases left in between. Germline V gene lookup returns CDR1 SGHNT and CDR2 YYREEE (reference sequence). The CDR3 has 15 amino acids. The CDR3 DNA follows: TGTGCCAGCAGCCCCGACAGGCCCTCCTACAATGAGCAGTTCTTC. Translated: CASSPDRPSYNEQFF. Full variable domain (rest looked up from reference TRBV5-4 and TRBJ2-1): ETGVTQSPTHLIKTRGQQVTLRCSSQSGHNTVSWYQQALGQGPQFIFQYYREEENGRGNFPPRFSGLQFPNYSSELNVNALELDDSALYLCASSPDRPSYNEQFFGPGTRLTVL.

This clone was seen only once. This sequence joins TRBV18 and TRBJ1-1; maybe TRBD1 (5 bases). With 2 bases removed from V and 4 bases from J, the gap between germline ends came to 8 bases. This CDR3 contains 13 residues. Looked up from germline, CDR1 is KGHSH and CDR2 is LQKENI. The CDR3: CASSPGQSTEAFF. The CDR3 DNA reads TGTGCCAGCTCACCAGGACAAAGCACTGAAGCTTTCTTT.

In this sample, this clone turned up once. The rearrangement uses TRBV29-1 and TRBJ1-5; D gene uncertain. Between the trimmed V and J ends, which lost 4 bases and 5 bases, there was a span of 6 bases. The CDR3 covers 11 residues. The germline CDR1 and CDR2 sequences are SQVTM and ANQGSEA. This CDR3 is CSVGVDQPQHF. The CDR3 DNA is TGCAGCGTTGGAGTAGATCAGCCCCAGCATTTT.

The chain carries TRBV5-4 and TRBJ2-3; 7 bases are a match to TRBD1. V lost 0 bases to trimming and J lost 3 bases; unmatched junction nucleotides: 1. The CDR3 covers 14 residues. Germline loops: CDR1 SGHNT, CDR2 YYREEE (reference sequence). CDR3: CASSLEGATDTQYF. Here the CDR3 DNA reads TGTGCCAGCAGCTTGGAGGGGGCGACAGATACGCAGTATTTT.

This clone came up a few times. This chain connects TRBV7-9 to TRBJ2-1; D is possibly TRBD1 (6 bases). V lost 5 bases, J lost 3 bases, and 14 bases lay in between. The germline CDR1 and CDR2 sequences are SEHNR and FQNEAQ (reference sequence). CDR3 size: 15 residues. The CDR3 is CASSQPGTNYNEQFF. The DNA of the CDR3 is TGTGCCAGCAGCCAGCCCGGGACAAACTACAATGAGCAGTTCTTC.

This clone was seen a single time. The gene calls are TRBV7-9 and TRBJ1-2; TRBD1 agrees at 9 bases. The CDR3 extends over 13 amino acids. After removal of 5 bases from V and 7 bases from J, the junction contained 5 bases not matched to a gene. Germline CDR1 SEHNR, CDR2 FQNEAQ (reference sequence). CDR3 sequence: CASSPTGGGGYTF. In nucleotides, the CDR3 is TGTGCCAGCAGCCCAACAGGGGGCGGTGGCTACACCTTC.

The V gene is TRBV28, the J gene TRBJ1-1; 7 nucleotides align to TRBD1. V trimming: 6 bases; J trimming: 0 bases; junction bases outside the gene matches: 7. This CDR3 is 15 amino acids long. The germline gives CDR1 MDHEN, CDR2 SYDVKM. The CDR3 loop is CASSALQGLNTEAFF. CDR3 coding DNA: TGTGCCAGCAGCGCGCTACAGGGGCTGAACACTGAAGCTTTCTTT.

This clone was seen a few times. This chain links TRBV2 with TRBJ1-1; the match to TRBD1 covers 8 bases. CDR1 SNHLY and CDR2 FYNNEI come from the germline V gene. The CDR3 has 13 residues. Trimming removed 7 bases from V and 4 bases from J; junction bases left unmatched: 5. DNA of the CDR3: TGTGCCAGCATGGCACAGGGGGGCACTGAAGCTTTCTTT. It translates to CASMAQGGTEAFF.